The present entry profiles one T cell receptor (beta chain) with its context. The target antigen is unknown. One entry per CDR3 protein results from TCRdb running MiXCR on the reads. The sample shows some 240,000 distinct CDR3 sequences, approximately 15% of them seen only once. These data come from a study of T cell repertoires in cytomegalovirus infection. Study outcomes and limitations: Cumulated frequencies of public TCR beta families served to identify carriers of CMV plus the relevant HLA. The ex vivo response showed dominance by HLA-C-restricted CMV-specific TCR beta clonotypes.

The CDR3 loop spans 16 amino acids. Germline CDR1 MNHEY, CDR2 SVGEGT. Trimming shortened V by 2 bases and J by 0 bases, and 13 bases separated the two germline ends. Input material: CD8+ T cells from PBMCs. This rearrangement joins TRBV6-2 or TRBV6-3 to TRBJ1-1, with D maybe TRBD1 (6 bases). This TCR was recovered from a human donor in good health (CMV status not recorded). Some clones in this sample may be carry-over from other donors' samples. The CDR3 reads CASSYPSQGLNTEAFF. DNA for the CDR3: TGTGCCAGCAGTTACCCTTCACAGGGATTGAACACTGAAGCTTTCTTT.